This T cell receptor beta chain was sequenced during a study of control samples from healthy donors and cancer patients. Germline assignment: CDR1 SGHNT and CDR2 YENEEA. The CDR3 extends over 17 amino acids. V dropped 0 bases and J dropped 0 bases, with 11 bases sitting between them. The assay was immunoSEQ multiplex PCR, and TCRdb's table has in-frame clones only and misses some. The data show approximately 170,000 clones, 90% to 95% seen once. Material for sequencing was blood. This receptor was obtained from a woman aged 25 to 39 in good health. V gene TRBV11-3 combines with J gene TRBJ1-4, with D perhaps matching TRBD1 (6 bases). CDR3 nucleotides: TGTGCCAGCAGCTTAGATCCGGACAGCCCAACTAATGAAAAACTGTTTTTT. As protein: CASSLDPDSPTNEKLFF.